Following are 20 T cell receptor beta chains from one sample sequenced in a study of CD8 T cells in ankylosing spondylitis. These TCRs are of unknown antigen specificity. Study observations and caveats: There was a TCR beta motif, made of several highly homologous variants, that appeared characteristic of ankylosing spondylitis blood.

TCRdb re-called the 5' RACE reads with MiXCR, one entry per CDR3 protein. The sample consists of some 840,000 distinct CDR3 sequences, about an eighth of them appearing once. Sequencing used blood, either unsorted or a sorted T cell fraction (not recorded which). These receptor sequences come from a male donor with ankylosing spondylitis.

V gene TRBV5-1 combines with J gene TRBJ2-2, with D perhaps given as TRBD1 or TRBD2 (6 bases each). The CDR3 length is 17 residues. V shed 4 bases and J shed 0 bases, with 16 bases lying between them. Germline V lookup: CDR1 SGHRS, CDR2 YFSETQ. In DNA form, the CDR3 reads TGCGCCAGCAGCCCTGGGGGGCAGACCGCGAACACCGGGGAGCTGTTTTTT. Translation: CASSPGGQTANTGELFF.

This clonotype occurred a few times. This rearrangement joins TRBV12-3 or TRBV12-4 to TRBJ2-1, with no clear D. The CDR3 consists of 14 residues. Trimming pared 6 bases from V and 4 bases from J, leaving 13 bases between. The CDR3 sequence is CASSHTDRYNEQFF. The DNA of the CDR3 is TGTGCCAGCAGCCACACGGACCGATACAATGAGCAGTTCTTC.

In this sample, this clonotype turned up many times. The CDR3: CASSLQGALGNQPQHF. The CDR3, as DNA: TGTGCCAGCAGCTTGCAGGGGGCTCTAGGCAATCAGCCCCAGCATTTT. This rearrangement joins TRBV7-2 to TRBJ1-5, with TRBD1 identical over 8 bases. Germline V gene data show CDR1 as SGHTA and CDR2 as FQGNSA. The V and J ends lost 3 bases and 2 bases, in that order; junction bases with no gene match: 6. The CDR3 covers 16 residues.

J is TRBJ2-2 and V is TRBV20-1; D not certain. The V gene's germline CDR1 is DFQATT and CDR2 SNEGSKA (reference sequence). CDR3 length equals 12 residues. Trimming took 1 base from V and 6 from J, leaving 6 bases between them. CDR3 sequence (DNA): TGCAGTGCTAGAGCTTTGGCCGGGGAGCTGTTTTTT. As protein: CSARALAGELFF.

This clonotype occurred many times. A read error may produce the germline difference seen at one junction end. The chain couples TRBV5-1 to TRBJ1-3; a possible D gene is TRBD1 (6 bases). The CDR3 sequence is 14 residues long. CDR1 and CDR2 from the germline V gene are SGHRS and YFSETQ. In nucleotides, the CDR3 is TGTGCCAGCAGCTTGGACAGTGCTGGAAACACCATATATTTT. This gives the protein CASSLDSAGNTIYF. Variable domain in full (rest from reference TRBV5-1 and TRBJ1-3): KAGVTQTPRYLIKTRGQQVTLSCSPISGHRSVSWYQQTPGQGLQFLFEYFSETQRNKGNFPGRFSGRQFSNSRSEMNVSTLELGDSALYLCASSLDSAGNTIYFGEGSWLTVV.

This clonotype appeared a few times. The chain employs TRBV4-3 and TRBJ2-3; D gene ambiguous. Germline V CDR1 and CDR2: LGHNA, YSLEER. V lost 4 bases to trimming and J lost 2 bases, with 13 bases between them. CDR3 length: 15 residues. In DNA form, the CDR3 reads TGCGCCAGCAGCCTTTTCAGGAGTTTCACAGATACGCAGTATTTT. It codes for CASSLFRSFTDTQYF.

The V and J genes are TRBV28 and TRBJ2-3, with D uncertain. V was shortened by 11 bases and J by 2 bases, with 17 bases between the two germline ends. The CDR3 is 14 amino acids. Germline values: CDR1 MDHEN, CDR2 SYDVKM. CDR3 sequence: CAVLEPPVTDTQYF. DNA for the CDR3: TGTGCCGTTCTCGAACCCCCGGTCACAGATACGCAGTATTTT.

The chain has TRBV10-3 and TRBJ1-1; 7 bases align to TRBD1. Germline CDR1 is ENHRY and CDR2 is SYGVKD. V lost 3 bases, J lost 0 bases, and 4 bases stayed unmatched. The CDR3 has 15 residues. The CDR3 loop reads CAISDTTGMNTEAFF. The CDR3 bases are TGTGCCATCAGTGATACGACAGGGATGAACACTGAAGCTTTCTTT.

The chain recombines TRBV28 with TRBJ2-7; D is unclear. The CDR3 length is 15 residues. CDR1 is MDHEN, CDR2 SYDVKM, per germline. V shed 3 bases and J shed 2 bases, with 14 bases lying between them. In DNA, the CDR3 is TGTGCCAGCAGTTTCGGAATCTCCCGGGCCTACGAGCAGTACTTC. This sequence encodes CASSFGISRAYEQYF.

Here the CDR3 reads CAGRGPWNTEAFF. CDR3 DNA sequence: TGTGCCGGACGGGGCCCATGGAACACTGAAGCTTTCTTT. The chain couples TRBV28 to TRBJ1-1, with D perhaps matching TRBD1 (5 bases). Germline V gene lookup returns CDR1 MDHEN and CDR2 SYDVKM. Trimming cost V 11 bases and J 1 base, with 14 bases left between them. This CDR3 is built from 13 residues.

This clonotype was observed a few times. The J gene is TRBJ2-1, the V gene TRBV3-1; TRBD2 aligns across 9 bases. The CDR3 length is 15 residues. Germline values: CDR1 LGHDT, CDR2 YNNKEL (reference sequence). With 0 bases clipped from V and 10 bases from J, the junction kept 7 bases outside the gene matches. The chain's CDR3 is CASSQDYTRGGEQFF. CDR3 DNA: TGTGCCAGCAGCCAAGATTACACGCGGGGGGGGGAGCAGTTCTTC.

This clonotype was seen repeatedly, ten times or more. This chain connects TRBV5-1 to TRBJ1-6, with D unresolved. Germline CDR1 reads SGHRS; CDR2 reads YFSETQ. The CDR3 has 16 residues. Trimming shortened V by 1 base and J by 0 bases, and 8 bases separated the two germline ends. Here the CDR3 reads CASSLSVYSYNSPLHF. The CDR3 nucleotides are TGCGCCAGCAGCTTGTCGGTGTACTCCTATAATTCACCCCTCCACTTT.

The chain employs TRBV7-2 and TRBJ2-7, with a tentative D call TRBD1 (5 bases). The CDR3 sequence is 15 residues long. V gave up 0 bases and J gave up 1 base, with 10 bases separating them. Germline V gene lookup returns CDR1 SGHTA and CDR2 FQGNSA. The CDR3 DNA sequence: TGTGCCAGCAGCTTAGCGCAGGGCAGGTCCTACGAGCAGTACTTC. Protein: CASSLAQGRSYEQYF.

The genes are TRBV20-1 and TRBJ2-7; D may correspond to TRBD1 or TRBD2 (5 bases each). The V gene lost 1 base and the J gene lost 4 bases, with 17 bases spanning the gap. The germline V gene has CDR1 DFQATT and CDR2 SNEGSKA (reference sequence). This CDR3 is built from 15 residues. The CDR3 region has the DNA TGCAGTGCTAGAGGCGCACAGGCGGGCGGATACGAGCAGTACTTC. Translating gives CSARGAQAGGYEQYF.

The DNA for the CDR3 is TGCAGTCCATGGGGTGGGGCCGGGAAGGACACTGAAGCTTTCTTT. This gives the protein CSPWGGAGKDTEAFF. This chain links TRBV20-1 with TRBJ1-1; perhaps TRBD1 as D (5 bases). This CDR3 spans 15 amino acids. V was pared by 8 bases and J by 3 bases, with 22 bases between. Per germline, CDR1 DFQATT and CDR2 SNEGSKA (reference sequence).

The chain is built from TRBV9 and TRBJ2-1, with a weak D call TRBD1 (5 bases). Germline values: CDR1 SGDLS, CDR2 YYNGEE. CDR3 length: 13 amino acids. Between the trimmed V and J ends, which lost 0 bases and 9 bases, there was a span of 10 bases. This CDR3 is CASSVVTDGEQFF. DNA of the CDR3: TGTGCCAGCAGCGTAGTGACAGATGGTGAGCAGTTCTTC. The whole variable domain, remainder taken from reference TRBV9 and TRBJ2-1, is DSGVTQTPKHLITATGQRVTLRCSPRSGDLSVYWYQQSLDQGLQFLIQYYNGEERAKGNILERFSAQQFPDLHSELNLSSLELGDSALYFCASSVVTDGEQFFGPGTRLTVL.

This clonotype showed up many times. The rearrangement uses TRBV4-3 and TRBJ1-2; D is uncertain. This CDR3 region has 15 residues. V dropped 0 bases and J dropped 7 bases, with 15 bases sitting between them. The germline gives CDR1 LGHNA, CDR2 YSLEER. CDR3 residues: CASSQEVVHRAGYTF. CDR3 nucleotide sequence: TGCGCCAGCAGCCAAGAGGTGGTGCACAGAGCTGGCTACACCTTC.

The rearrangement joins TRBV20-1 to TRBJ2-1, with D hard to call. Germline V lookup: CDR1 DFQATT, CDR2 SNEGSKA (reference sequence). The CDR3 covers 15 residues. V lost 5 bases to trimming and J lost 3 bases, with 17 bases between them. CDR3 bases: TGCAGTGCTGGACGTCTTAGCCGTTACTACAATGAGCAGTTCTTC. Translation gives CSAGRLSRYYNEQFF.

This clonotype came up a few times. The genes are TRBV20-1 and TRBJ1-6; 10 positions agree with TRBD1. CDR3 length equals 15 residues. With 6 bases clipped from V and 10 bases from J, the junction kept 12 bases outside the gene matches. Per germline, CDR1 DFQATT and CDR2 SNEGSKA (reference sequence). The CDR3 nucleotides read TGCAGTGCGCGAATCGGCGGGACAGGGGACTCACCCCTCCACTTT. Translating it yields CSARIGGTGDSPLHF.

This clonotype was seen a handful of times. This chain uses TRBV29-1 with TRBJ2-1, with 11 bases aligning to TRBD2. The CDR3 is 14 amino acids. The V segment lost 4 bases and the J segment 4 bases; nucleotides outside the gene matches: 3. Germline V gene sequence: CDR1 SQVTM, CDR2 ANQGSEA. CDR3 residues: CSVGTSGGYNEQFF. The CDR3 nucleotides read TGCAGCGTTGGTACTAGCGGGGGTTACAATGAGCAGTTCTTC.